This T cell receptor beta chain was recorded in a study of cytomegalovirus exposure and HLA in healthy donors. Turning to the study itself: Early released data had tens of millions of unique TCRs, all coming from HLA-typed donors. Among the approximately 430 donors who were genotyped, about 80% fell in the genetic ancestry cluster that is associated with self-reported Caucasian donors.

V lost 0 bases and J lost 6, with 8 bases in between. Germline V gives CDR1 SGHVS, CDR2 FNYEAQ. The CDR3 contains 13 residues. Primers for the PCR totalled 60 Vbeta and 13 Jbeta. Profiled with immunoSEQ multiplex PCR; TCRdb holds only in-frame clones, not every one. Found here are 190,000 or so clones, about 85% of them singletons; the top ten hold about a tenth. The source material was PBMCs. This rearrangement joins TRBV7-6 to TRBJ1-2; the D is unclear. The sequence was obtained from a woman aged 45 to 65 in good health and CMV-seropositive. DNA for the CDR3: TGTGCCAGCAGCTTAGCGCGGAGAGATGGCTACACCTTC. Its protein is CASSLARRDGYTF.